This is a list of T cell receptor beta chains from one sample in a study of shared T cell receptors in the human thymus. TCRdb keeps only in-frame clones here, not all; method: immunoSEQ multiplex PCR. The sample lists under 850,000 clones, around 87% occurring once. This sample was shared with a second study, whose subject was human thymus T cells.

Sequenced material: thymocytes. The source of these receptors is a boy younger than two with a congenital heart defect. The conserved cysteine and the conserved F or W are not part of the CDR3 here.

v_gene	j_gene	len	CDR3aa
TRBV4-3	TRBJ2-1	15	ASSQPSGLARLNEQF
TRBV4-1	TRBJ2-1	14	ASSPGEVASTNEQF
TRBV28	TRBJ2-7	21	ASSLALRDRGRPGLAGRYEQY
TRBV5-6	TRBJ2-1	11	ASSPGGYNEQF
TRBV5-1	TRBJ1-2	16	ASSSAGGQGALNYGYT
TRBV7-9	TRBJ1-1	9	ASSQGFQAF
TRBV1	TRBJ2-2	18	TSSQDFLAGGTTNTGELF
TRBV27	TRBJ2-5	9	ASSHQETQY
TRBV5-8	TRBJ2-2	14	ASGQGVLGNTGELF
TRBV10-1	TRBJ2-3	15	ASSESSRGRGTDTQY
TRBV5-1	TRBJ1-2	13	ASSVNPQLAYGYT
TRBV9	TRBJ2-7	14	ASSPSPTRRTYEQY
TRBV7-2	TRBJ2-7	13	ASSSTSGASYEQY
TRBV27	TRBJ2-6	16	ASTQGMKGAAGANVLT
TRBV25-1	TRBJ2-1	14	ASSARLAGEENEQF
TRBV15	TRBJ1-5	13	ATSRDPGSVQPQH
TRBV12-5	TRBJ1-2	14	ASGPGRDRASYGYT
TRBV5-4	TRBJ2-5	12	ASSPTGAKETQY
TRBV9	TRBJ2-1	18	ASSPAPLRVTGGPCNEQF
TRBV7-2	TRBJ2-7	13	ASRVGLAGPYEQY
TRBV10-3	TRBJ2-1	11	AISERDRNEQF
TRBV6-4	TRBJ2-1	15	ASSDRTSESSYNEQF
TRBV5-8	TRBJ2-1	12	ASSCRTSGNEQF
TRBV4-1	TRBJ2-7	14	ASSRERPRGSYEQY
TRBV27	TRBJ1-5	13	ASTSGGYSNQPQH
TRBV29-1	TRBJ2-2	11	SGKLANTGELF
TRBV29-1	TRBJ2-1	9	SVALQNEQF
TRBV18	TRBJ2-3	13	ASSPPGLDRNTQY
TRBV2	TRBJ2-3	17	ASSEARGGSGGPTDTQY
TRBV4-1	TRBJ2-3	17	ASSQHSAPPGGGKDTQY